The clone carrying this TCR beta chain was seen only once. The antigen is not known. Method: immunoSEQ multiplex PCR; TCRdb's copy keeps in-frame clones and lacks some. The sample includes 85,000 to 100,000 clones, about 91% of them seen just once. The data belong to a study of graft-versus-host responses after intestinal transplantation. The source of this sequence is a human donor who was the organ donor for an intestinal transplant. The sequencing used unstimulated CD4+ T cells sorted from spleen or lymph node cells, collected before transplant.

The DNA of the CDR3 is TGCGCCAGCAGCTTGTGGACCGTTGGAGGAGGCACAGATACGCAGTATTTT. Protein: CASSLWTVGGGTDTQYF. The chain has TRBV5-1 and TRBJ2-3; perhaps TRBD2 as D (5 bases). This CDR3 has 17 amino acids. The V gene's germline CDR1 is SGHRS and CDR2 YFSETQ. With 1 base removed from V and 1 base from J, the gap between germline ends came to 16 bases.